The entry below gives a single T cell receptor (beta chain) sequence along with its context. As yet, its antigen is unknown. The PCR ran on 60 Vbeta and 13 Jbeta primers. Profiled with immunoSEQ multiplex PCR; TCRdb holds only in-frame clones, not every one. This sample carries 100,000 to 150,000 clones, 75% to 90% of them seen once, and the ten largest clones take under 3%. V was pared by 1 base and J by 16 bases, with 8 bases between. The CDR3 has 10 amino acids. Germline V gives CDR1 SGHNT, CDR2 YENEEA. This sample is drawn from a study of cytomegalovirus exposure and HLA in healthy donors. Study-level findings and limits: An analysis was carried out later, and it reportedly showed fewer N-insertions in an Asian-associated ancestry cluster than the roughly 700-donor mean.

The sequenced sample consisted of PBMCs. The V and J genes are TRBV11-3 and TRBJ2-4; no firm D call. The TCR sequence derives from a young man in good health and CMV-seronegative. This CDR3 reads CASSLVPRYF. CDR3 in DNA: TGTGCCAGCAGCTTAGTTCCCAGATACTTC.